These T cell receptor beta chains were read from a single sample in a study of shared clonotypes between healthy human individuals. TCRdb's table, derived via immunoSEQ multiplex PCR, lists solely in-frame clones and lacks some. The sample shows over 2 million clones, roughly 94% of them seen only once. The sample consisted of naive CD4+ T cells sorted from blood. Source of these receptors: a man aged 18 to 29 in good health. Each CDR3 is given with its conserved first and last residue. Each record gives: J gene, D gene, V gene, clone size, CDR3 DNA, CDR3 protein. The D gene is left open where the match is weak. Size values are once, few and many counts, or a class for expanded clones, and some rows have none.

j_gene: TRBJ1-5; d_gene: NA; v_gene: TRBV7-6; abundance: NA; CDR3nt: TGTGCCAGCAGCTTCTCTGAGGGTCAGCCCCAGCATTTT; CDR3aa: CASSFSEGQPQHF
j_gene: TRBJ2-3; d_gene: NA; v_gene: TRBV7-2; abundance: NA; CDR3nt: TGTGCCAGCAGCCAAGGAAATTCGGGTACGCAGTATTTT; CDR3aa: CASSQGNSGTQYF
j_gene: TRBJ2-3; d_gene: TRBD2; v_gene: TRBV5-1; abundance: NA; CDR3nt: TGCGCCAGCGGGGGACTAGCGGGAGAAGATACGCAGTATTTT; CDR3aa: CASGGLAGEDTQYF
j_gene: TRBJ1-6; d_gene: NA; v_gene: TRBV11-2; abundance: NA; CDR3nt: TGTGCCAGCAGCTTAGCGCTCGATTCACCCCTCCACTTT; CDR3aa: CASSLALDSPLHF
j_gene: TRBJ2-7; d_gene: TRBD2; v_gene: TRBV7-9; abundance: NA; CDR3nt: TGTGCCAGCAGCTTATCATCGGGTCTAGCGGGAGGCGAGCAGTACTTC; CDR3aa: CASSLSSGLAGGEQYF
j_gene: TRBJ1-2; d_gene: NA; v_gene: TRBV6-5; abundance: NA; CDR3nt: TGTGCCAGCAGGGCAGGCTATGGCTACACCTTC; CDR3aa: CASRAGYGYTF
j_gene: TRBJ2-2; d_gene: TRBD2; v_gene: TRBV5-1; abundance: once; CDR3nt: TGCGCCAGCAGCTTGGCCGTTGCGGGAGTCACCGGGGAGCTGTTTTTT; CDR3aa: CASSLAVAGVTGELFF
j_gene: TRBJ2-7; d_gene: TRBD2; v_gene: TRBV25-1; abundance: NA; CDR3nt: TGTGCCAGCAGTGTAGCAGCGGGAACCGTCTACGAGCAGTACTTC; CDR3aa: CASSVAAGTVYEQYF
j_gene: TRBJ1-6; d_gene: TRBD1; v_gene: TRBV7-2; abundance: NA; CDR3nt: TGTGCCAGCAGCGAGGGTGATGGGACAGCCTATAATTCACCCCTCCACTTT; CDR3aa: CASSEGDGTAYNSPLHF
j_gene: TRBJ2-2; d_gene: NA; v_gene: TRBV29-1; abundance: NA; CDR3nt: TGCAGCGTTGTATTAAACACCGGGGAGCTGTTTTTT; CDR3aa: CSVVLNTGELFF
j_gene: TRBJ1-6; d_gene: TRBD1; v_gene: TRBV28; abundance: NA; CDR3nt: TGTGCCAGCAGTTTGGGGATACCCGGGACAGGGGTTTTCTCCTATAATTCACCCCTCCACTTT; CDR3aa: CASSLGIPGTGVFSYNSPLHF
j_gene: TRBJ2-5; d_gene: NA; v_gene: TRBV29-1; abundance: NA; CDR3nt: TGCAGCGTTGAAGATGAGCCCTTTGAAGAGACCCAGTACTTC; CDR3aa: CSVEDEPFEETQYF
j_gene: TRBJ1-5; d_gene: NA; v_gene: TRBV6-5; abundance: NA; CDR3nt: TGTGCCAGCAGCCCGGGGCAGACGGGGCAGCCCCAGCATTTT; CDR3aa: CASSPGQTGQPQHF
j_gene: TRBJ1-2; d_gene: NA; v_gene: TRBV23-1; abundance: NA; CDR3nt: TGCGCCAGCAGTCAATCTAACCGGGACGTTCAAAATGGCTACACCTTC; CDR3aa: CASSQSNRDVQNGYTF
j_gene: TRBJ1-6; d_gene: NA; v_gene: TRBV7-2; abundance: once; CDR3nt: TGTGCCAGCAGCTTAGTGGCAGGGAGGTTTATTAATTCACCCCTCCACTTT; CDR3aa: CASSLVAGRFINSPLHF
j_gene: TRBJ1-1; d_gene: NA; v_gene: TRBV25-1; abundance: NA; CDR3nt: TGTGCCAGCAGTGAGATGGGGGTAACTGAAGCTTTCTTT; CDR3aa: CASSEMGVTEAFF
j_gene: TRBJ1-5; d_gene: TRBD1; v_gene: TRBV4-1; abundance: NA; CDR3nt: TGCGCCAGCAGCCAAGGGGACAGGGTCCAGCCCCAGCATTTT; CDR3aa: CASSQGDRVQPQHF
j_gene: TRBJ1-5; d_gene: NA; v_gene: TRBV23-1; abundance: NA; CDR3nt: TGCGCCAGCAGTCAACCAAAACCCGGGGGGCCCTCAGTTAATCAGCCCCAGCATTTT; CDR3aa: CASSQPKPGGPSVNQPQHF
j_gene: TRBJ1-1; d_gene: NA; v_gene: TRBV7-9; abundance: NA; CDR3nt: TGTGCCAGCAGCCGTTTACCCATGAACACTGAAGCTTTCTTT; CDR3aa: CASSRLPMNTEAFF
j_gene: TRBJ2-2; d_gene: TRBD1; v_gene: TRBV5-6; abundance: NA; CDR3nt: TGTGCCAGCAGCGCGGACAGGGGTCACACCGGGGAGCTGTTTTTT; CDR3aa: CASSADRGHTGELFF
j_gene: TRBJ2-7; d_gene: NA; v_gene: TRBV11-2; abundance: NA; CDR3nt: TGTGCCAGCACCCCCTTTCCTACCTACGAGCAGTACTTC; CDR3aa: CASTPFPTYEQYF
j_gene: TRBJ2-5; d_gene: TRBD1; v_gene: TRBV2; abundance: NA; CDR3nt: TGTGCCAGTGTGGGGACAGCAAGAGAGACCCAGTACTTC; CDR3aa: CASVGTARETQYF
j_gene: TRBJ2-1; d_gene: TRBD2; v_gene: TRBV5-1; abundance: NA; CDR3nt: TGCGCCAGCAGACTTAGCGGGAGCGACAATGAGCAGTTCTTC; CDR3aa: CASRLSGSDNEQFF
j_gene: TRBJ1-5; d_gene: TRBD1; v_gene: TRBV6-1; abundance: NA; CDR3nt: TGTGCCAGCAGTTTAGACAGGGTCGGTAATCAGCCCCAGCATTTT; CDR3aa: CASSLDRVGNQPQHF
j_gene: TRBJ1-1; d_gene: NA; v_gene: TRBV6-5; abundance: NA; CDR3nt: TGTGCCAGCAGTTCCCTTCGGGGTTTGGCTTTCTTT; CDR3aa: CASSSLRGLAFF
j_gene: TRBJ1-1; d_gene: TRBD1; v_gene: TRBV30; abundance: NA; CDR3nt: TGTGCCTGGAGCCCCTTTGGACAGGGGGTTGGGGCGACTGAAGCTTTCTTT; CDR3aa: CAWSPFGQGVGATEAFF
j_gene: TRBJ1-5; d_gene: NA; v_gene: TRBV5-1; abundance: NA; CDR3nt: TGCGCCAGCAGCCCCGGGCAGGCTCATAGCAATCAGCCCCAGCATTTT; CDR3aa: CASSPGQAHSNQPQHF
j_gene: TRBJ1-1; d_gene: TRBD1; v_gene: TRBV6-6; abundance: NA; CDR3nt: TGTGCCGGAAGACAGGGTGGTTTCACTGAAGCTTTCTTT; CDR3aa: CAGRQGGFTEAFF
j_gene: TRBJ2-7; d_gene: NA; v_gene: TRBV27; abundance: NA; CDR3nt: TGTGCCAGCAGTTTGGGGGCGCCCTACGAGCAGTACTTC; CDR3aa: CASSLGAPYEQYF
j_gene: TRBJ2-7; d_gene: NA; v_gene: TRBV18; abundance: NA; CDR3nt: TGTGCCAGCTCTCGCACGGGACACGACTCCTACGAGCAGTACTTC; CDR3aa: CASSRTGHDSYEQYF